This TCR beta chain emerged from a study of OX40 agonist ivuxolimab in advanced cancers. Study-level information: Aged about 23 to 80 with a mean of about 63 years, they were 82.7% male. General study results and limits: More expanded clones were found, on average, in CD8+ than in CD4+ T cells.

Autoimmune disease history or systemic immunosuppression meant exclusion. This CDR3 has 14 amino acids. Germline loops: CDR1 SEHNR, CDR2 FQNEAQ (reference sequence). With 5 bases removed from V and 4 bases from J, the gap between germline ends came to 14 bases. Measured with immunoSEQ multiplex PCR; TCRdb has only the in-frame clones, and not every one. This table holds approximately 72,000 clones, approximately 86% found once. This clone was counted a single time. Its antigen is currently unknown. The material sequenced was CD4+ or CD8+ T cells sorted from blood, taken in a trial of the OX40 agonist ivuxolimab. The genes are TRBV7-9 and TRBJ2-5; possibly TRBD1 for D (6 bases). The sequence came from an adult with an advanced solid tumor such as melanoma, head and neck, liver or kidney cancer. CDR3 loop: CASSPSGGGETQYF. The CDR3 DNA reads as TGTGCCAGCAGCCCGTCTGGGGGCGGAGAGACCCAGTACTTC.